The present T cell receptor (beta chain) was sequenced within a study of blood T cell repertoires in COVID-19. Study-wide background: Acute and convalescent COVID-19 samples came from the United States, Italy and Spain. In each case, the material was cDNA or gDNA derived from T cells, B-cell-depleted T cells, or PBMCs.

As processed by the authors: Counts of nucleated cells, estimated from reference gene primer amplification, were obtained. Data came from immunoSEQ multiplex PCR; TCRdb stores just in-frame clones and leaves some out. V and J calls plus clone size are reproduced from that table; the DNA served to infer D and trimming. The sample has around 330,000 clones, around nine tenths seen once. In this sample, this clone turned up once. Source material: peripheral blood. This TCR was recovered from a woman aged 50 to 65 with active or convalescent COVID-19.

In nucleotides, the CDR3 is TGTGCCATCAGTGCTGGAGCCGGAGGGAACACTGAAGCTTTCTTT. This translates into CAISAGAGGNTEAFF. This sequence joins TRBV10-3 and TRBJ1-1; D remains ambiguous. V lost 4 bases, J lost 1 base, and 13 bases lay in between. The CDR3 spans 15 residues. Germline values: CDR1 ENHRY, CDR2 SYGVKD.